Below are 22 T cell receptor beta chains sequenced from a single sample in a study of T cells in Graves' hyperthyroidism and ophthalmopathy. RNA transcripts served as the template for amplifying TCR beta CDR3 regions. An initial round of RT-PCR targeting the TCR CDR3 relied on the HTBI primer set. TCRdb fed the multiplex PCR reads into MiXCR, producing one record per CDR3 protein. The sample shows hundreds of thousands of distinct CDR3 sequences, less than 45% of them seen only once. Source material: peripheral blood or thyroid tissue (not recorded which). These TCRs come from an adult man with Graves' disease, either hyperthyroidism or ophthalmopathy (not recorded which).

This clonotype has at least ten counts. V is TRBV24-1 and J is TRBJ1-1, with 8 bases fitting TRBD1. This CDR3 is 14 amino acids long. Trimming took 5 bases from V and 2 from J; bases not matched to a gene: 3. CDR1 KGHDR and CDR2 SFDVKD come from the germline V gene. CDR3 DNA: TGTGCCACCAGTGGCCAGGGGGCCAACACTGAAGCTTTCTTT. Translation: CATSGQGANTEAFF.

This clonotype has just a few counts. The chain employs TRBV6-4 and TRBJ2-6; D unclear. Per germline, CDR1 MRHNA and CDR2 SNTAGT. The CDR3 is 19 residues long. The ends were cut back, 3 bases at V and 1 base at J, with 19 bases in the middle. This chain's CDR3 is CASSDSTRVQLSGANVLTF. In nucleotides, the CDR3 is TGTGCCAGCAGTGATTCCACACGTGTACAGTTATCTGGGGCCAACGTCCTGACTTTC.

This clonotype was observed many times. CDR3 sequence: CASSLNSQNTEAFF. The CDR3 DNA is TGCGCCAGCAGCTTGAACAGCCAGAACACTGAAGCTTTCTTT. The rearrangement uses TRBV5-1 and TRBJ1-1, with D unresolved. The CDR3 runs to 14 residues. Germline assignment: CDR1 SGHRS and CDR2 YFSETQ. V was shortened by 1 base and J by 1 base, with 8 bases between the two germline ends. Full variable domain (rest looked up from reference TRBV5-1 and TRBJ1-1): KAGVTQTPRYLIKTRGQQVTLSCSPISGHRSVSWYQQTPGQGLQFLFEYFSETQRNKGNFPGRFSGRQFSNSRSEMNVSTLELGDSALYLCASSLNSQNTEAFFGQGTRLTVV.

Many counts were recorded for this clonotype. The chain employs TRBV5-1 and TRBJ1-2; D remains ambiguous. Per the germline V gene, CDR1 is SGHRS and CDR2 is YFSETQ. Trimming cost V 1 base and J 6 bases, with 10 bases left between them. CDR3 size: 13 residues. The CDR3 region has the DNA TGCGCCAGCAGCTTGCGGACGGAGGATGGCTACACCTTC. Translation: CASSLRTEDGYTF.

This clonotype was picked up a small number of times. V is TRBV6-5 and J is TRBJ1-1; D call uncertain. Germline CDR1 is MNHEY and CDR2 is SVGAGI. Deletions cut 4 bases from V and 1 base from J, with 10 bases between. This CDR3 has 14 amino acids. The CDR3 sequence: CASSSMSANTEAFF. The CDR3, as DNA: TGTGCCAGCAGTTCTATGAGCGCGAACACTGAAGCTTTCTTT.

This clonotype was picked up a small number of times. The chain recombines TRBV2 with TRBJ1-2; a possible D gene is TRBD1 (5 bases). CDR1 is SNHLY, CDR2 FYNNEI, per germline. There are 15 residues in the CDR3. Trimming stripped 6 bases from V and 3 bases from J, with 17 bases between. The CDR3 is CASSRTKDLDYGYTF. The DNA for the CDR3 is TGTGCCAGCAGCCGGACAAAGGATTTGGACTATGGCTACACCTTC.

The V and J genes are TRBV9 and TRBJ1-3, with a tentative D call TRBD1 (5 bases). Germline CDR1 SGDLS, CDR2 YYNGEE. The CDR3 runs to 16 residues. Trimming removed 0 bases at V and 3 bases at J, with 13 bases between. CDR3 amino acids: CASSVGSGGVGNTIYF. The CDR3 DNA is TGTGCCAGCAGCGTAGGCAGCGGGGGAGTTGGAAACACCATATATTTT.

The chain joins TRBV20-1 to TRBJ2-5; 7 nucleotides match TRBD2. The germline V gene has CDR1 DFQATT and CDR2 SNEGSKA (reference sequence). The CDR3 consists of 12 residues. The trim removed 6 bases at V and 1 base at J, leaving 2 bases unmatched. The CDR3 nucleotides are TGCAGTGCCCAGCGGGGCCAAGAGACCCAGTACTTC. It yields the protein CSAQRGQETQYF.

The sample holds many counts of this clonotype. The chain employs TRBV7-8 and TRBJ2-7; D may be TRBD1 (5 bases). The CDR3 sequence is 14 residues long. V was pared by 0 bases and J by 3 bases, with 9 bases between. Germline-derived CDR1 and CDR2 are SGHVS and FQNEAQ. CDR3 protein: CASSLAPRVYEQYF. The CDR3 DNA follows: TGTGCCAGCAGCTTAGCCCCCAGGGTCTACGAGCAGTACTTC.

The chain uses TRBV7-9 and TRBJ1-3; TRBD1 aligns across 9 bases. Germline lookup yields CDR1 SEHNR and CDR2 FQNEAQ (reference sequence). Trimming took 5 bases from V and 1 from J; bases not matched to a gene: 6. This CDR3 comprises 16 residues. CDR3 DNA sequence: TGTGCCAGCAGCGTGGGACAGGGTAATTCTGGAAACACCATATATTTT. The encoded protein is CASSVGQGNSGNTIYF. Supplemented by reference TRBV7-9 and TRBJ1-3, the full variable domain reads DTGVSQNPRHKITKRGQNVTFRCDPISEHNRLYWYRQTLGQGPEFLTYFQNEAQLEKSRLLSDRFSAERPKGSFSTLEIQRTEQGDSAMYLCASSVGQGNSGNTIYFGEGSWLTVV.

This clonotype was counted between two and nine times. The chain uses TRBV7-2 and TRBJ2-7; 8 bases fit TRBD1. Germline CDR1 is SGHTA and CDR2 is FQGNSA. The CDR3 consists of 15 residues. The J segment lost 6 bases and the V segment lost 4 bases, leaving 11 bases of the junction unmatched. As DNA, the CDR3 is TGTGCCAGCAGCTCCCACCGGGACAGGCCACGCGAGCAGTACTTC. Protein: CASSSHRDRPREQYF.

The chain is built from TRBV11-1 and TRBJ1-1; 7 bases align to TRBD1. CDR1 is SGHAT, CDR2 FQDESV, per germline (reference sequence). V dropped 6 bases and J dropped 4; count of bases not matched to a gene: 11. The CDR3 sequence is 15 residues long. CDR3 DNA: TGTGCCAGCAGTGGGCGGACAGGAAGTAGCACTGAAGCTTTCTTT. Translation gives CASSGRTGSSTEAFF. Full variable domain (outside the CDR3, taken from reference TRBV11-1 and TRBJ1-1): EAEVAQSPRYKITEKSQAVAFWCDPISGHATLYWYRQILGQGPELLVQFQDESVVDDSQLPKDRFSAERLKGVDSTLKIQPAELGDSAMYLCASSGRTGSSTEAFFGQGTRLTVV.

A word on this clonotype: The junction differs from germline at one of its ends, possibly a read error. This rearrangement joins TRBV7-8 to TRBJ1-2, with 8 nucleotides matching TRBD1. Per germline, CDR1 SGHVS and CDR2 FQNEAQ. This CDR3 is 17 amino acids long. CDR3 sequence reads: CASSPGQGLARSYGYTF. CDR3 sequence (DNA): TGCGCCAGCAGCCCAGGACAGGGCTTAGCTCGATCCTATGGCTACACCTTC.

This clonotype has ten or more counts. The J gene is TRBJ1-3, the V gene TRBV10-3; no definite D call. CDR3 length equals 16 residues. From germline, CDR1 is ENHRY and CDR2 SYGVKD. V was cut by 0 bases and J by 0 bases, with 9 bases left in between. This CDR3 is CAISESNTGSGNTIYF. DNA of the CDR3: TGTGCCATCAGTGAGTCGAACACCGGCTCTGGAAACACCATATATTTT.

This rearrangement joins TRBV7-9 to TRBJ2-7, with 8 bases lining up with TRBD1. The CDR3 contains 15 residues. V lost 3 bases, J lost 2 bases, and 6 bases stayed unmatched. Germline values: CDR1 SEHNR, CDR2 FQNEAQ (reference sequence). The DNA for the CDR3 is TGTGCCAGCAGCTTCCGGGACAGGTACACCTACGAGCAGTACTTC. Amino acids: CASSFRDRYTYEQYF.

This clonotype was detected a few times. The chain uses TRBV7-9 and TRBJ2-5; TRBD2 is a possible D gene (5 bases). Germline CDR1 and CDR2: SEHNR and FQNEAQ (reference sequence). V was pared by 6 bases and J by 1 base, with 9 bases between. The CDR3 totals 13 residues. This chain's CDR3 is CASRTNSQETQYF. CDR3 DNA: TGTGCCAGCAGGACTAATTCCCAAGAGACCCAGTACTTC.

This clonotype was seen at least ten times. This rearrangement joins TRBV7-2 to TRBJ1-3, with a weak D call TRBD1 (5 bases). Germline assignment: CDR1 SGHTA and CDR2 FQGNSA. Trimming removed 0 bases from V and 3 bases from J, with 6 bases in between. The CDR3 is 14 amino acids. For the CDR3, the DNA is TGTGCCAGCAGCTTAGCGGACATTGGAAACACCATATATTTT. Translated, it gives CASSLADIGNTIYF. The full variable domain, its missing parts supplied by reference TRBV7-2 and TRBJ1-3, is GAGVSQSPSNKVTEKGKDVELRCDPISGHTALYWYRQSLGQGLEFLIYFQGNSAPDKSGLPSDRFSAERTGGSVSTLTIQRTQQEDSAVYLCASSLADIGNTIYFGEGSWLTVV.

In its sample, this clonotype was seen many times. This chain joins TRBV29-1 and TRBJ1-3; 8 bases line up with TRBD1. This CDR3 spans 16 amino acids. V shed 7 bases, J shed 0 bases, and the junction held 11 bases outside the gene matches. Germline V gene sequence: CDR1 SQVTM, CDR2 ANQGSEA. CDR3 residues: CSARGQEVISGNTIYF. CDR3 DNA: TGCAGCGCGCGGGGACAGGAGGTCATCTCTGGAAACACCATATATTTT.

The table lists this clonotype with a few counts. This chain joins TRBV5-1 and TRBJ1-6, with a weak D call TRBD1 (5 bases). CDR3 size: 14 residues. Germline V gene lookup returns CDR1 SGHRS and CDR2 YFSETQ. The germline V and J ends were trimmed by 4 bases and 9 bases, with 14 bases remaining between them. The CDR3 bases are TGCGCCAGCAGCCGGCGGGATGGGGCTTCACCCCTCCACTTT. Its translation is CASSRRDGASPLHF.

In this sample, this clonotype turned up many times. This chain links TRBV10-3 with TRBJ1-2; D may be TRBD1 (5 bases). The V end was cut by 0 bases, the J end by 7 bases, with 9 bases between. There are 13 residues in the CDR3. Per the germline V gene, CDR1 is ENHRY and CDR2 is SYGVKD. The CDR3 spells CAISESQGGGYTF. CDR3 DNA: TGTGCCATCAGTGAGTCCCAGGGCGGTGGCTACACCTTC.

The chain joins TRBV7-9 to TRBJ1-1; tentatively, D is TRBD1 (5 bases). Germline V lookup: CDR1 SEHNR, CDR2 FQNEAQ (reference sequence). V gave up 3 bases and J gave up 10 bases, with 9 bases separating them. The CDR3 sequence is 11 residues long. CDR3 region: CASSLGPLAFF. The CDR3 coding sequence is TGTGCCAGCAGCTTGGGGCCTTTAGCTTTCTTT.

This chain connects TRBV6-5 to TRBJ1-5; D unresolved. There are 15 residues in the CDR3. Germline CDR1 reads MNHEY; CDR2 reads SVGAGI. V was pared by 4 bases and J by 2 bases, with 12 bases between. The CDR3 DNA follows: TGTGCCAGCAGTTTGGAGCCAGGCCGCAATCAGCCCCAGCATTTT. Translated, it gives CASSLEPGRNQPQHF.